The clone carrying this T cell receptor beta chain was recorded many times. The antigen remains undetermined. The data were taken from a study of identical twins. The germline CDR1 and CDR2 sequences are SGDLS and YYNGEE. The CDR3 runs to 16 residues. V was clipped by 0 bases and J by 4 bases; unmatched bases: 9. The study, taken as a whole, reports: Abundant beta clonotypes from cord blood bore fewer insertions; memory repertoires lacked this pattern. The authors noted that invariant MAIT and iNKT cells could partly confound zero-insertion analyses.

TCRdb redid the calling of the 5' RACE reads with MiXCR, one entry per CDR3 protein. Found here are hundreds of thousands of distinct CDR3 sequences, 5.5% to 7% of them singletons; the top ten hold 3.5% to 4%. The data were also submitted as part of a second study, on yellow fever vaccine responses in identical twins.

Sequencing was performed on memory (CD45RO+) T cells sorted from blood. The receptor was isolated from a woman aged 18-29 years in good health. The chain joins TRBV9 to TRBJ1-2; 7 nucleotides agree with TRBD1. This chain's CDR3 is CASSVDPTGTRYGYTF. In DNA, the CDR3 is TGTGCCAGCAGCGTAGACCCGACAGGGACTCGCTATGGCTACACCTTC.